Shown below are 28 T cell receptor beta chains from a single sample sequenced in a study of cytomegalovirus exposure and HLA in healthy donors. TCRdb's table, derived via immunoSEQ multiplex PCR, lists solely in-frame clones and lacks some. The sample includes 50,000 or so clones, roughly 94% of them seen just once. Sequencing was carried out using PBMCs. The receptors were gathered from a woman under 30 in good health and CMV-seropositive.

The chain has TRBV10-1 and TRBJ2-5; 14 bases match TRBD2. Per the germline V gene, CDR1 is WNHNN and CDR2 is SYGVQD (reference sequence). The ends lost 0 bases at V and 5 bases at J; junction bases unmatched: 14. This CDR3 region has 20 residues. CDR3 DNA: TGCGCCAGCAGTGAGTCACGACTAGCGGGAGGGCTTTCTGGATTGGAGACCCAGTACTTC. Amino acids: CASSESRLAGGLSGLETQYF.

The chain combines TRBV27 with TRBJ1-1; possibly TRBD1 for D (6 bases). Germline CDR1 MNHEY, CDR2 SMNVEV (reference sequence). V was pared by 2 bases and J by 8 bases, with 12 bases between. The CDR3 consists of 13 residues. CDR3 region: CASSLSNRAEAFF. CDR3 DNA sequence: TGTGCCAGCAGTTTAAGTAACAGGGCCGAAGCTTTCTTT.

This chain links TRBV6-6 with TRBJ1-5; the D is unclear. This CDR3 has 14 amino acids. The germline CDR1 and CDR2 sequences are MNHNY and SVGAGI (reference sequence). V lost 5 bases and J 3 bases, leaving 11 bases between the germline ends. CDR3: CASSERNLNQPQHF. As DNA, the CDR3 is TGTGCCAGCAGTGAGCGGAACCTCAATCAGCCCCAGCATTTT.

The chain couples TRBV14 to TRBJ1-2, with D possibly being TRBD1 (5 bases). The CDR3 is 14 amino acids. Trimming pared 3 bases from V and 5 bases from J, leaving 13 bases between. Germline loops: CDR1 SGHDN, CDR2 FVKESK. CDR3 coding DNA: TGTGCCAGCAGCCAGCTCAGGGTCCCTTATGGCTACACCTTC. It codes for CASSQLRVPYGYTF.

The CDR3 region is CASSGTFGGGARTPSYNEQFF. CDR3 nucleotide sequence: TGTGCCAGCAGTGGGACGTTTGGGGGGGGAGCTAGAACCCCGAGCTACAATGAGCAGTTCTTC. The chain joins TRBV28 to TRBJ2-1, with TRBD2 matching over 7 bases. This CDR3 region has 21 residues. V trimming: 5 bases; J trimming: 3 bases; junction bases outside the gene matches: 25. The germline CDR1 and CDR2 sequences are MDHEN and SYDVKM.

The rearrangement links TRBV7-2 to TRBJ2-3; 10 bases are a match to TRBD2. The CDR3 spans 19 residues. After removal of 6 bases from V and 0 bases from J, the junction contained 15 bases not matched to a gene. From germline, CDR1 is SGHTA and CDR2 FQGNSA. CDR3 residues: CASSSSAGLAPTSTDTQYF. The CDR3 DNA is TGTGCCAGCAGTTCTTCCGCGGGACTAGCGCCTACTAGCACAGATACGCAGTATTTT.

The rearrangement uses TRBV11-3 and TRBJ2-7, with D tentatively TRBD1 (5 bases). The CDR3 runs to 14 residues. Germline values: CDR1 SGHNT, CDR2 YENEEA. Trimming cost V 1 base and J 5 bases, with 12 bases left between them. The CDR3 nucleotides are TGTGCCAGCAGCTTAGTGCAGGGAAGCGACGAGCAGTACTTC. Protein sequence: CASSLVQGSDEQYF. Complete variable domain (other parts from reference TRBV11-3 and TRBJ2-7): EAGVVQSPRYKIIEKKQPVAFWCNPISGHNTLYWYLQNLGQGPELLIRYENEEAVDDSQLPKDRFSAERLKGVDSTLKIQPAELGDSAVYLCASSLVQGSDEQYFGPGTRLTVT.

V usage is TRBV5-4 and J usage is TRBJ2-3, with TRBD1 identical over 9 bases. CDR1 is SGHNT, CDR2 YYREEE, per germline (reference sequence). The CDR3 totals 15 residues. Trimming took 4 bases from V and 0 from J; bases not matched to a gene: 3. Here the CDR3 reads CASSGGQGSTDTQYF. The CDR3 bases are TGTGCCAGCAGCGGCGGACAGGGGAGCACAGATACGCAGTATTTT.

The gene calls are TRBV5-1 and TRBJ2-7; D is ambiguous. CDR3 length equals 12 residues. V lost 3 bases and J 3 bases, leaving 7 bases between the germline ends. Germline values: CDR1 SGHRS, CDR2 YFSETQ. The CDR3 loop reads CASSSTSYEQYF. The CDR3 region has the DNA TGCGCCAGCAGCTCCACGAGCTACGAGCAGTACTTC.

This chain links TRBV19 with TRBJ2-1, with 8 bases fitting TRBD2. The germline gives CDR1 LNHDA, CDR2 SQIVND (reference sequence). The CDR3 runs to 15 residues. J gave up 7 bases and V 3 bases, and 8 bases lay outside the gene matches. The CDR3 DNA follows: TGTGCCAGTAGTATCCGCGAGACTAGCGCAAATGAGCAGTTCTTC. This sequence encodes CASSIRETSANEQFF.

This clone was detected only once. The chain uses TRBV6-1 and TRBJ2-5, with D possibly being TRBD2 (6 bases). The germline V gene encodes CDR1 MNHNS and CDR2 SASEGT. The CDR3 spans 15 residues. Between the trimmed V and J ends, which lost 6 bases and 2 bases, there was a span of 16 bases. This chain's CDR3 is CASRPRGSLQETQYF. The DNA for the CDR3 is TGTGCCAGCAGACCCCGGGGGAGTCTACAAGAGACCCAGTACTTC.

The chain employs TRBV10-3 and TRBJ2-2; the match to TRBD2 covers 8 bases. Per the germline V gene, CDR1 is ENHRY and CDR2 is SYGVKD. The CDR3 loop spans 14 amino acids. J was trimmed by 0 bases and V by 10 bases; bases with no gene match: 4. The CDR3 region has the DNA TGTGCCACTCCGGGACTAGCGAACACCGGGGAGCTGTTTTTT. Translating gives CATPGLANTGELFF.

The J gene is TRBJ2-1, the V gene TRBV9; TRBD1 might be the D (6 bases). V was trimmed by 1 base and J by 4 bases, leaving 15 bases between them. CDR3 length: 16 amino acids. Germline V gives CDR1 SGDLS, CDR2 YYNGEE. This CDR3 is CASSVMRADRYNEQFF. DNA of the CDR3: TGTGCCAGCAGCGTAATGAGGGCGGACAGATACAATGAGCAGTTCTTC.

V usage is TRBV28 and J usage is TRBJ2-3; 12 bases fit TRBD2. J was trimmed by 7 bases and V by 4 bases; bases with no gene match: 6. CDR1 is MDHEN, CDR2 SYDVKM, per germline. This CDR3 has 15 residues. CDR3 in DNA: TGTGCCAGCAGTTCTAGCGGGAGGGCCCTATATACGCAGTATTTT. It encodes CASSSSGRALYTQYF.

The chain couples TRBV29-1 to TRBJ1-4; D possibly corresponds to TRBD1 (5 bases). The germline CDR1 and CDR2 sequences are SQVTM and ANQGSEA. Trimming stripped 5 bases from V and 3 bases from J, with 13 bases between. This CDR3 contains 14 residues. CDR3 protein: CSVFPGGANEKLFF. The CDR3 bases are TGCAGCGTTTTTCCCGGGGGGGCTAATGAAAAACTGTTTTTT. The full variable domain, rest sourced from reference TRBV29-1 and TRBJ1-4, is SAVISQKPSRDICQRGTSLTIQCQVDSQVTMMFWYRQQPGQSLTLIATANQGSEATYESGFVIDKFPISRPNLTFSTLTVSNMSPEDSSIYLCSVFPGGANEKLFFGSGTQLSVL.

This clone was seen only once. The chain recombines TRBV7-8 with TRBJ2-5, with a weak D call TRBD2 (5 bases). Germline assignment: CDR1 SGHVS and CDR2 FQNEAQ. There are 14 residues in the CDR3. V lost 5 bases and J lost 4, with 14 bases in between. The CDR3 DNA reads TGTGCCAGCAGCCGTTCCGGTAGCGCAGAGACCCAGTACTTC. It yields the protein CASSRSGSAETQYF.

The chain's CDR3 is CASGINVYEQYF. Written as DNA, the CDR3 is TGTGCTAGTGGAATTAATGTCTACGAGCAGTACTTC. V gene TRBV12-5 combines with J gene TRBJ2-7, with no clear D. Deletions cut 6 bases from V and 3 bases from J, with 9 bases between. Germline CDR1 and CDR2: LGHNT and FRNRAP. The CDR3 runs to 12 residues.

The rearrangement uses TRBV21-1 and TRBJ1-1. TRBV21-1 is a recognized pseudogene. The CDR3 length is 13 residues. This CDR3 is CASSKYGGTEAFF. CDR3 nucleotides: TGTGCCAGCAGCAAGTACGGGGGCACTGAAGCTTTCTTT.

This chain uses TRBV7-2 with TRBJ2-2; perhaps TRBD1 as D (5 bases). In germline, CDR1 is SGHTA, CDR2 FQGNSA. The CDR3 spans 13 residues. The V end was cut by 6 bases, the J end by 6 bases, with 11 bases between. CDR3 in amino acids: CASSWTIPGELFF. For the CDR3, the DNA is TGTGCCAGCAGTTGGACAATACCCGGGGAGCTGTTTTTT.

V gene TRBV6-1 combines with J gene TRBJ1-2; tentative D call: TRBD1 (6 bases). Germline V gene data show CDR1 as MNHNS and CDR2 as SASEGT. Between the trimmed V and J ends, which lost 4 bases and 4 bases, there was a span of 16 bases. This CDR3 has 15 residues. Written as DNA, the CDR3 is TGTGCCAGCAGTGTAAGCAACAGGGATTTCTATGGCTACACCTTC. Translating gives CASSVSNRDFYGYTF.

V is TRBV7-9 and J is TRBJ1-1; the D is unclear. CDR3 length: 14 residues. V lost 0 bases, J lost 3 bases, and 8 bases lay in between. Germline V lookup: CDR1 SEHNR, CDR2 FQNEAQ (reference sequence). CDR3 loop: CASSLAETYTEAFF. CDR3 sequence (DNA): TGTGCCAGCAGCTTAGCGGAGACTTACACTGAAGCTTTCTTT. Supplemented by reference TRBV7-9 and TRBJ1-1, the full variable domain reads DTGVSQNPRHKITKRGQNVTFRCDPISEHNRLYWYRQTLGQGPEFLTYFQNEAQLEKSRLLSDRFSAERPKGSFSTLEIQRTEQGDSAMYLCASSLAETYTEAFFGQGTRLTVV.

In nucleotides, the CDR3 is TGTGCCAGTAGTATACAGGGCCGTAATGAGCAGTTCTTC. This encodes CASSIQGRNEQFF. The chain couples TRBV19 to TRBJ2-1, with D possibly TRBD1 on 5 matching bases. Germline CDR1 reads LNHDA; CDR2 reads SQIVND (reference sequence). The CDR3 runs 13 residues. Trimming stripped 2 bases from V and 7 bases from J, with 9 bases between.

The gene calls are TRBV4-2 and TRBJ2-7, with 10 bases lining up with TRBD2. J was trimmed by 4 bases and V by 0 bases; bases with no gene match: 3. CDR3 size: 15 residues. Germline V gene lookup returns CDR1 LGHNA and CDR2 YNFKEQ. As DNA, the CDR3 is TGTGCCAGCAGCCAAGACTCTAGCGGGAGTTACGAGCAGTACTTC. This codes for CASSQDSSGSYEQYF.

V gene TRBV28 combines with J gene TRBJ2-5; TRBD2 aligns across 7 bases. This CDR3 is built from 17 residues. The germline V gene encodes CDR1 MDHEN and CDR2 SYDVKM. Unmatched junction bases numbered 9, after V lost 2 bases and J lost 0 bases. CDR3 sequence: CASSLDGRKGYQETQYF. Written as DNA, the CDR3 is TGTGCCAGCAGTTTAGACGGGAGGAAGGGGTACCAAGAGACCCAGTACTTC.

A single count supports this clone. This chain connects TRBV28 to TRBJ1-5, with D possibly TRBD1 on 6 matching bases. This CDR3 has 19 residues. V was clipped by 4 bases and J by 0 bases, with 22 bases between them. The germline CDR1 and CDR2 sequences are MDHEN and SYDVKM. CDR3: CASSSSPHGQTYSNQPQHF. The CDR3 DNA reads TGTGCCAGCAGTTCCTCTCCGCACGGACAGACTTATAGCAATCAGCCCCAGCATTTT.

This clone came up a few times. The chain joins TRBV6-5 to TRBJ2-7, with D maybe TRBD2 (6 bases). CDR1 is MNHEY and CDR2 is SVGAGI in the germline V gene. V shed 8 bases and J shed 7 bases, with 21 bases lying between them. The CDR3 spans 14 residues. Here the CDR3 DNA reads TGTGCCAGCGGGTCGGGAGAAGGGTCGGGGGAGCAGTACTTC. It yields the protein CASGSGEGSGEQYF.

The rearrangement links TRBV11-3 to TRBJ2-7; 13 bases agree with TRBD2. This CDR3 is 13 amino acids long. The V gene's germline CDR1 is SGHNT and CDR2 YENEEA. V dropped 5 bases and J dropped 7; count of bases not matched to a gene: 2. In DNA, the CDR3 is TGTGCCAGCAGCCGGGGACTAGCGGGAGAGCAGTACTTC. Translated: CASSRGLAGEQYF.

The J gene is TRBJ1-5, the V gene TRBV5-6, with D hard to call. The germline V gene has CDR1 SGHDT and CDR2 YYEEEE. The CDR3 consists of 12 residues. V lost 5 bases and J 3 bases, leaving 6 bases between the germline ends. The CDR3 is CASSLPNQPQHF. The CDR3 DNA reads TGTGCCAGCAGTCTACCCAATCAGCCCCAGCATTTT.